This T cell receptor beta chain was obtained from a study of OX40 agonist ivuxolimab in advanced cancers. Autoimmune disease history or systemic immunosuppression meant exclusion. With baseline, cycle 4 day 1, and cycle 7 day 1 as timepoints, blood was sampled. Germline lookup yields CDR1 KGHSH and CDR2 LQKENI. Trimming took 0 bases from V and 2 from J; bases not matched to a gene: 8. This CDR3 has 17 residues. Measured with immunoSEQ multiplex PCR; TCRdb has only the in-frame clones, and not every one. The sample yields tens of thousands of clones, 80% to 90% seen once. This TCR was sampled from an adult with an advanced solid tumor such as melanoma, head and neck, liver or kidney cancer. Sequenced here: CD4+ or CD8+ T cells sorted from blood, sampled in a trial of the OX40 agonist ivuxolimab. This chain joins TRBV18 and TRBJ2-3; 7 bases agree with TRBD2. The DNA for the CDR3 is TGTGCCAGCTCACCACCTTTCCGCGGGACTATCACAGATACGCAGTATTTT. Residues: CASSPPFRGTITDTQYF.